Shown below are 26 T cell receptor beta chains from a single sample sequenced in a study of post-analysis software for immune sequencing data. Findings and caveats of the study: TRBV5-6, TRBV5-1 and TRBV20-1 were among four or five TRBV segments more frequent in patients than controls.

Each TCR beta cDNA library carried unique molecular identifiers. Via MiXCR, TCRdb re-called the PCR reads, giving one row per CDR3 protein. The table lists 350,000 to 500,000 distinct CDR3 sequences, approximately 39% of them singletons. No antigen has been assigned to these receptors. Sequencing input: blood. Receptor source: a girl aged 2-9 years with multiple sclerosis.

This chain links TRBV20-1 with TRBJ2-7, with D possibly TRBD2 on 5 matching bases. V gave up 0 bases and J gave up 3 bases, with 18 bases separating them. The CDR3 has 16 amino acids. The germline V gene has CDR1 DFQATT and CDR2 SNEGSKA (reference sequence). The CDR3 region has the DNA TGCAGTGCTAGAGATGCCGGCCCGTTCGGGAACTACGAGCAGTACTTC. This codes for CSARDAGPFGNYEQYF.

This clonotype has just a few counts. This rearrangement joins TRBV5-1 to TRBJ2-1; TRBD2 aligns across 9 bases. Looked up from germline, CDR1 is SGHRS and CDR2 is YFSETQ. V lost 1 base and J lost 1; bases outside the gene matches: 3. CDR3 length: 16 amino acids. CDR3 region: CASSLYLAGSYNEQFF. The CDR3 DNA reads as TGCGCCAGCAGCTTGTATCTAGCGGGGTCCTACAATGAGCAGTTCTTC.

This rearrangement joins TRBV6-5 to TRBJ2-5; TRBD1 agrees at 7 bases. CDR3 size: 13 residues. V trimming: 8 bases; J trimming: 5 bases; junction bases outside the gene matches: 8. Per the germline V gene, CDR1 is MNHEY and CDR2 is SVGAGI. The DNA of the CDR3 is TGTGCCAGCCATAAAGGGGGCGCGGAGACCCAGTACTTC. Protein product: CASHKGGAETQYF.

This clonotype was seen a handful of times. This chain joins TRBV20-1 and TRBJ2-7; D perhaps matches TRBD1 (5 bases). In germline, CDR1 is DFQATT, CDR2 SNEGSKA (reference sequence). This CDR3 has 13 amino acids. V lost 6 bases and J 3 bases, leaving 15 bases between the germline ends. The chain's CDR3 is CSAPLQVGYEQYF. CDR3 bases: TGCAGTGCCCCCTTACAGGTGGGCTACGAGCAGTACTTC.

J is TRBJ2-3 and V is TRBV20-1; 7 nucleotides agree with TRBD2. From germline, CDR1 is DFQATT and CDR2 SNEGSKA (reference sequence). The CDR3 consists of 16 residues. Trimming took 0 bases from V and 2 from J; bases not matched to a gene: 8. The CDR3 here is CSARDPRLAVTDTQYF. For the CDR3, the DNA is TGCAGTGCTAGAGATCCGCGGCTAGCGGTCACAGATACGCAGTATTTT.

This clonotype was observed at least ten times. The CDR3, as DNA: TGCAGTGCGGACACCGGGACAGGGGGCAAGGAGCAGTTCTTC. Amino acids: CSADTGTGGKEQFF. This chain links TRBV20-1 with TRBJ2-1; 12 positions match TRBD1. The V gene's germline CDR1 is DFQATT and CDR2 SNEGSKA (reference sequence). There are 14 residues in the CDR3. With V trimmed by 6 bases and J by 10 bases, 10 bases remained unmatched.

This clonotype was detected only once. CDR3 sequence reads: CSARIRKSYSPLHF. DNA of the CDR3: TGCAGTGCTAGGATACGAAAATCCTATTCACCCCTCCACTTT. The chain uses TRBV20-1 and TRBJ1-6; D ambiguous. This CDR3 has 14 amino acids. V gave up 3 bases and J gave up 8 bases, with 14 bases separating them. CDR1 and CDR2 (germline): DFQATT, SNEGSKA (reference sequence).

This clonotype was recorded a few times. This chain joins TRBV11-2 and TRBJ2-3; D unresolved. Per germline, CDR1 SGHAT and CDR2 FQNNGV. V lost 6 bases to trimming and J lost 4 bases, with 14 bases between them. The CDR3 covers 14 residues. Here the CDR3 reads CASRPGRSADTQYF. CDR3 DNA: TGTGCCAGCAGACCGGGTCGCAGTGCAGATACGCAGTATTTT.

The CDR3 is CASSPRTGAVTGELFF. CDR3 nucleotides: TGTGCCAGCAGCCCCCGGACGGGGGCCGTTACCGGGGAGCTGTTTTTT. The chain joins TRBV14 to TRBJ2-2; the D gene could be TRBD1 or TRBD2 (6 bases each). The CDR3 covers 16 residues. The V gene lost 4 bases and the J gene lost 5 bases, with 17 bases spanning the gap. Germline CDR1 reads SGHDN; CDR2 reads FVKESK.

The rearrangement links TRBV21-1 to TRBJ2-1; the table calls TRBD2, which could not be checked here. TRBV21-1 is annotated as a pseudogene. The CDR3 length is 14 residues. The CDR3 sequence is CASSKEGLGNEQFF. CDR3 DNA: TGTGCCAGCAGCAAAGAAGGGCTAGGGAATGAGCAGTTCTTC.

The chain uses TRBV12-3 or TRBV12-4 and TRBJ2-3; D remains ambiguous. This CDR3 has 13 residues. Trimming removed 1 base at V and 14 bases at J, with 16 bases between. The CDR3 bases are TGTGCCAGCAGTTTAGAGTTCGGGCATATCGGGTATTTT. Encoded protein: CASSLEFGHIGYF.

This clonotype showed up many times. V is TRBV6-5 and J is TRBJ2-4; 9 bases map to TRBD2. Trimming cost V 2 bases and J 3 bases; bases outside gene matches: 11. The CDR3 spans 18 residues. From germline, CDR1 is MNHEY and CDR2 SVGAGI. This CDR3 reads CASSYLPIAGVDKNIQYF. The DNA of the CDR3 is TGTGCCAGCAGTTACCTACCAATAGCGGGAGTTGACAAAAACATTCAGTACTTC.

This chain links TRBV5-1 with TRBJ2-6, with unresolved D. Germline lookup yields CDR1 SGHRS and CDR2 YFSETQ. This CDR3 has 13 residues. V gave up 3 bases and J gave up 2 bases, with 3 bases separating them. The CDR3 protein is CASSSPGANVLTF. The CDR3 nucleotides are TGCGCCAGCAGCTCCCCTGGGGCCAACGTCCTGACTTTC.

The rearrangement uses TRBV10-3 and TRBJ2-5; D perhaps matches TRBD1 (5 bases). The CDR3 is 14 residues long. V lost 3 bases to trimming and J lost 3 bases, with 11 bases between them. Germline V gene data show CDR1 as ENHRY and CDR2 as SYGVKD. This CDR3 reads CAISDPSREETQYF. The CDR3 nucleotides read TGTGCCATCAGTGATCCCTCCAGGGAAGAGACCCAGTACTTC.

Concerning this clonotype itself: The junction differs from germline at one of its ends, possibly a read error. The chain couples TRBV5-6 to TRBJ1-5; 7 bases are shared with TRBD1. The length of the CDR3 is 16 residues. Germline loops: CDR1 SGHDT, CDR2 YYEEEE. Written as DNA, the CDR3 is TGTGTCAGCAGCTTGCTGAGGGGGCGGCCTAATCAGCCCCAGCATTTT. Its protein is CVSSLLRGRPNQPQHF.

The chain carries TRBV6-5 and TRBJ2-4; 10 bases fit TRBD1. With the DNA end fitting TRBJ2-7 better, the J assignment may be wrong. Germline V gene data show CDR1 as MNHEY and CDR2 as SVGAGI. The CDR3 consists of 14 residues. The CDR3 region has the DNA TGTGCCAGCAGCAATGATCGGGACAGGGGCGAGCAGTACTTC. It yields the protein CASSNDRDRGEQYF.

The V call is TRBV5-1, the J call TRBJ2-5; TRBD1 is a possible D gene (6 bases). The V gene's germline CDR1 is SGHRS and CDR2 YFSETQ. The CDR3 is made up of 14 amino acids. The V end lost 7 bases, the J end lost 3 bases, and 16 bases lay between the germline ends. The CDR3 is CASQYSTGEETQYF. The CDR3 nucleotides are TGCGCCAGCCAATACTCGACAGGAGAAGAGACCCAGTACTTC. Using reference TRBV5-1 and TRBJ2-5 for the parts outside the CDR3, the full variable domain is KAGVTQTPRYLIKTRGQQVTLSCSPISGHRSVSWYQQTPGQGLQFLFEYFSETQRNKGNFPGRFSGRQFSNSRSEMNVSTLELGDSALYLCASQYSTGEETQYFGPGTRLLVL.

This clonotype was seen once. J is TRBJ2-3 and V is TRBV5-6; 9 bases agree with TRBD2. The CDR3 sequence is 15 residues long. Germline values: CDR1 SGHDT, CDR2 YYEEEE. V shed 2 bases and J 5 bases; nucleotides not matched to a gene: 6. The CDR3 spells CASSFRTSVGDTQYF. The DNA of the CDR3 is TGTGCCAGCAGCTTCCGGACTAGCGTGGGAGATACGCAGTATTTT.

This clonotype was detected only a few times. The V call is TRBV20-1, the J call TRBJ2-5; D is possibly TRBD1 (6 bases). Germline V lookup: CDR1 DFQATT, CDR2 SNEGSKA (reference sequence). Trimming took off 4 bases at V and 2 bases at J, with 17 bases between the two ends. The CDR3 spans 15 residues. The CDR3: CSATPDSSRQETQYF. The CDR3 DNA follows: TGCAGTGCTACACCGGACAGCTCTCGACAAGAGACCCAGTACTTC.

Note on this clonotype: The conserved phenylalanine or tryptophan normally closing the CDR3 is absent here, so this likely arose from a read error. V is TRBV7-9 and J is TRBJ2-1, with 7 bases matching TRBD1. Trimming removed 0 bases from V and 4 bases from J; junction bases left unmatched: 9. The length of the CDR3 is 17 residues. Germline V gene lookup returns CDR1 SEHNR and CDR2 FQNEAQ (reference sequence). CDR3 coding DNA: TGTGCCAGCAGCTTAGCGGGCAGAGGGGGCCTTTACAATGAGCAGTTCTGC. It codes for CASSLAGRGGLYNEQFC.

The chain links TRBV28 to TRBJ1-1, with 9 bases fitting TRBD1. The CDR3 has 14 residues. Looked up from germline, CDR1 is MDHEN and CDR2 is SYDVKM. The V and J ends lost 6 bases and 0 bases, in that order; junction bases with no gene match: 2. Here the CDR3 reads CASSTGGLNTEAFF. CDR3 sequence (DNA): TGTGCCAGCAGCACAGGGGGCCTGAACACTGAAGCTTTCTTT. The whole variable domain, remainder taken from reference TRBV28 and TRBJ1-1, is DVKVTQSSRYLVKRTGEKVFLECVQDMDHENMFWYRQDPGLGLRLIYFSYDVKMKEKGDIPEGYSVSREKKERFSLILESASTNQTSMYLCASSTGGLNTEAFFGQGTRLTVV.

The V and J genes are TRBV12-3 or TRBV12-4 and TRBJ2-7; D possibly corresponds to TRBD2 (5 bases). The V and J ends lost 7 bases and 7 bases respectively, with 17 bases between them. This CDR3 has 13 residues. The CDR3 is CASMGARTGEQYF. CDR3 DNA sequence: TGTGCCAGCATGGGAGCCAGGACGGGAGAGCAGTACTTC.

This chain uses TRBV3-1 with TRBJ1-1; D gene unclear. Germline values: CDR1 LGHDT, CDR2 YNNKEL (reference sequence). The CDR3 length is 12 residues. V gave up 1 base and J gave up 5 bases, with 5 bases separating them. Here the CDR3 reads CASSQVVTEAFF. As DNA, the CDR3 is TGTGCCAGCAGCCAAGTGGTAACTGAAGCTTTCTTT.

The J gene is TRBJ2-3, the V gene TRBV20-1; maybe TRBD2 (5 bases). Trimming stripped 3 bases from V and 4 bases from J, with 17 bases between. This CDR3 comprises 15 residues. The V gene's germline CDR1 is DFQATT and CDR2 SNEGSKA (reference sequence). The DNA for the CDR3 is TGCAGTGCTAGTGGGTGGCTAGCTTCGTCAGATACGCAGTATTTT. It is translated as CSASGWLASSDTQYF.

This clonotype was detected a few times. The chain links TRBV25-1 to TRBJ2-3; D is perhaps TRBD2 (6 bases). CDR1 is MGHDK, CDR2 SYGVNS, per germline. The length of the CDR3 is 16 residues. Trimming took off 2 bases at V and 5 bases at J, with 17 bases between the two ends. DNA for the CDR3: TGTGCCAGCAGTGAACACGGGGGACGCGCACGAGATACGCAGTATTTT. It codes for CASSEHGGRARDTQYF.

The DNA of the CDR3 is TGCAGTGCCAGGACAGATAATTCACCCCTCCACTTT. As protein: CSARTDNSPLHF. The chain links TRBV20-1 to TRBJ1-6; D possibly corresponds to TRBD1 (6 bases). CDR1 is DFQATT and CDR2 is SNEGSKA in the germline V gene (reference sequence). Between the trimmed V and J ends, which lost 6 bases and 5 bases, there was a span of 8 bases. There are 12 residues in the CDR3.